The present entry profiles one T cell receptor (beta chain) with its context. V was clipped by 0 bases and J by 2 bases, with 11 bases between them. The CDR3 covers 15 residues. Germline V gene sequence: CDR1 MGHRA, CDR2 YSYEKL. This entry comes from a study of tumor T cells in aggressive B-cell lymphoma. Sequenced by immunoSEQ multiplex PCR; TCRdb stores in-frame clones only, minus some. The table lists some 7,000 clones, around 86% of them singletons. The rearrangement uses TRBV4-1 and TRBJ2-7, with D possibly being TRBD2 (6 bases). The TCR originated in an adult with diffuse large B cell lymphoma. The sequencing input was tumor tissue. CDR3 protein: CASSQDALATYEQYF. Written as DNA, the CDR3 is TGCGCCAGCAGCCAAGACGCCCTAGCGACCTACGAGCAGTACTTC.